Sequencing of this T cell receptor (beta chain) was carried out in a study of shared clonotypes between healthy human individuals. TCRdb's table, derived via immunoSEQ multiplex PCR, lists solely in-frame clones and lacks some. Of roughly 1 million clones listed, around 76% are singletons. Trimming at V came to 5 bases and at J to 7 bases, leaving 8 bases not matched to a gene. The CDR3 loop spans 13 amino acids. From germline, CDR1 is SGHDT and CDR2 YYEEEE. The origin of this receptor is a man aged 18 to 29 in good health. This chain joins TRBV5-6 and TRBJ1-2; 7 nucleotides line up with TRBD1. The specimen sequenced was memory CD4+ T cells sorted from blood. The subset: CD45RA-negative fraction. CDR3 bases: TGTGCCAGCAGTCCGGACAGGAGAGGTGGCTACACCTTC. Protein sequence: CASSPDRRGGYTF.